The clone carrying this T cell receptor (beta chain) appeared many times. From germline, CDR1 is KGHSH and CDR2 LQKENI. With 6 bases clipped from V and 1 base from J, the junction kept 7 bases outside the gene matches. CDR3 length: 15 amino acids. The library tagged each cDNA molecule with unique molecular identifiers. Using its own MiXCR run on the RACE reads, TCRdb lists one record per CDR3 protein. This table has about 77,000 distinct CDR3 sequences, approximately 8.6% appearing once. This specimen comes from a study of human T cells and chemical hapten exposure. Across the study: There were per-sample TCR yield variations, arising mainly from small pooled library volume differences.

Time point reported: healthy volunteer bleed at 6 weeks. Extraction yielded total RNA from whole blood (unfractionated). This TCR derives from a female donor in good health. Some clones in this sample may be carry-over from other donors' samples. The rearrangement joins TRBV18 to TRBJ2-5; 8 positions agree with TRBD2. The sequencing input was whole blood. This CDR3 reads CASSFPAGAQETQYF. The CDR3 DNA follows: TGTGCCAGCTCTTTTCCAGCGGGGGCCCAAGAGACCCAGTACTTC.